This is a list of T cell receptor beta chains from one sample in a study of metastatic and nonmetastatic thyroid tumors. Using MiXCR, TCRdb re-called clones from the PCR reads. This sample carries about 31,000 clones, about 21% of them seen once, and the ten largest clones take around a fifth. Material for sequencing was blood. The origin of the receptors is a female donor with papillary thyroid cancer or a benign thyroid nodule (not recorded which). Some clones in this sample may be carry-over from other donors' samples. Both conserved end residues are trimmed from each CDR3.

V	J	CDR3
TRBV20-1	TRBJ2-1	SAPGLAGLSIYNEQF
TRBV20-1	TRBJ2-1	SAPVGDWGYEQF
TRBV7-6	TRBJ2-7	ASSGTSGGGYEQY
TRBV10-1	TRBJ2-7	ASSVSLGQGLGEQY
TRBV6-1	TRBJ2-1	ASRTTWDEQF
TRBV7-2	TRBJ1-6	ASSSPPLALH
TRBV6-6	TRBJ1-1	ASSYSSRPLKEAF
TRBV4-3	TRBJ2-3	ASSQDPQGGTDTQY
TRBV6-1	TRBJ1-2	ASEGSRLPYP
TRBV6-5	TRBJ2-5	ASSYSLAGGQETQY
TRBV27	TRBJ1-2	ASSFANLGQGNGYT
TRBV3-1	TRBJ1-5	ASSQGPRGNQPQH
TRBV19	TRBJ1-4	ASQLTAAFNEKLF
TRBV6-1	TRBJ2-7	ASSEARTGVYEQY
TRBV19	TRBJ2-7	ASSNYRGYEQY
TRBV7-3	TRBJ2-6	ASRMGAGANVLT
TRBV5-1	TRBJ2-2	ASSLDVGGELF
TRBV6-1	TRBJ2-7	ASRTGSTYEQY
TRBV7-2	TRBJ2-7	ASSLGGGEIPFEQY
TRBV5-6	TRBJ2-7	ASSLEHKTYEQY
TRBV12-3/TRBV12-4	TRBJ2-1	ASSLEASGYNEQF
TRBV6-1	TRBJ1-6	ASREKRGHSPLH
TRBV3-1	TRBJ2-2	ASSQESHTGELF
TRBV28	TRBJ1-1	ASSETQGVNTEAF
TRBV27	TRBJ2-7	ASSSSGYYEQY
TRBV6-1	TRBJ2-7	ASRDRWPGSYEQY
TRBV20-1	TRBJ2-7	SASGAEPYEQY
TRBV18	TRBJ1-1	ASSPPSRGSNTEAF
TRBV10-1	TRBJ2-2	ASSEGQSGRGELF
TRBV12-3/TRBV12-4	TRBJ2-6	ASSLIQARSGANVLT
TRBV4-1	TRBJ1-3	ASSQPGSGNTIY
TRBV14	TRBJ2-1	ASSQTGLAGTRADNEQF
TRBV3-1	TRBJ1-2	ASSQGQAAYYGYT
TRBV6-6	TRBJ2-1	ASSYLSGEADEQF
TRBV6-1	TRBJ2-5	ASSERGAGGKETQY
TRBV29-1	TRBJ1-2	SSTGVGGHGYT
TRBV24-1	TRBJ2-7	ATSDSTASYEQY
TRBV7-9	TRBJ2-2	ASSPQTGSTGELF
TRBV3-1	TRBJ2-2	ASSQAYTGAGTGELF
TRBV5-6	TRBJ2-2	ASSWDSPRGRTGELF